One and the same sample provided the 5 T cell receptor beta chains below, sequenced in a study of blood T cell repertoires in COVID-19. Profiling relied on immunoSEQ multiplex PCR, and the TCRdb table lists in-frame clones only, not all of them. The sample records some 220,000 clones, about nine tenths being singletons. The sample comprised PBMCs or T cells enriched from blood (not recorded which). Source of these receptors: a woman aged 30 to 39 who had recovered from COVID-19.

Written as DNA, the CDR3 is TGTGCCAGCAGTTTCGGGACAGGGGTTAATGAGCAGTTCTTC. Protein: CASSFGTGVNEQFF. The chain joins TRBV5-4 to TRBJ2-1; 10 nucleotides line up with TRBD1. From germline, CDR1 is SGHNT and CDR2 YYREEE (reference sequence). The V segment lost 5 bases and the J segment 7 bases; nucleotides outside the gene matches: 6. CDR3 size: 14 residues. The whole variable domain, remainder taken from reference TRBV5-4 and TRBJ2-1, is ETGVTQSPTHLIKTRGQQVTLRCSSQSGHNTVSWYQQALGQGPQFIFQYYREEENGRGNFPPRFSGLQFPNYSSELNVNALELDDSALYLCASSFGTGVNEQFFGPGTRLTVL.

The chain couples TRBV7-6 to TRBJ2-7; 9 nucleotides agree with TRBD2. V was clipped by 0 bases and J by 6 bases; unmatched bases: 18. The germline V gene has CDR1 SGHVS and CDR2 FNYEAQ. The CDR3 length is 19 residues. In nucleotides, the CDR3 is TGTGCCAGCAGCTTAGCGTCGTTTGTCGGCGGGGGGGCTTTGTCCGAGCAGTACTTC. Translation: CASSLASFVGGGALSEQYF.

The chain couples TRBV10-1 to TRBJ1-5; weak D call: TRBD1 (5 bases). Trimming cost V 0 bases and J 0 bases, with 21 bases left between them. The CDR3 consists of 20 residues. From germline, CDR1 is WNHNN and CDR2 SYGVQD (reference sequence). CDR3 loop: CASSESMVRERRDSNQPQHF. CDR3 bases: TGCGCCAGCAGTGAGTCGATGGTCAGGGAGAGGAGGGATAGCAATCAGCCCCAGCATTTT.

The chain uses TRBV7-2 and TRBJ1-4; 7 bases align to TRBD1. The CDR3 spans 16 residues. Germline CDR1 reads SGHTA; CDR2 reads FQGNSA. The J segment lost 6 bases and the V segment lost 5 bases, leaving 12 bases of the junction unmatched. The CDR3 here is CASSPAGGRFYEKLFF. For the CDR3, the DNA is TGTGCCAGCAGCCCAGCAGGGGGGAGGTTTTATGAAAAACTGTTTTTT.

The chain's CDR3 is CASSSGNSPLHF. CDR3 DNA: TGTGCCAGCAGCTCGGGAAATTCACCCCTCCACTTT. The chain has TRBV7-3 and TRBJ1-6; D call uncertain. CDR3 size: 12 residues. The germline CDR1 and CDR2 sequences are SGHTA and FQGTGA. V was clipped by 4 bases and J by 7 bases, with 5 bases between them.